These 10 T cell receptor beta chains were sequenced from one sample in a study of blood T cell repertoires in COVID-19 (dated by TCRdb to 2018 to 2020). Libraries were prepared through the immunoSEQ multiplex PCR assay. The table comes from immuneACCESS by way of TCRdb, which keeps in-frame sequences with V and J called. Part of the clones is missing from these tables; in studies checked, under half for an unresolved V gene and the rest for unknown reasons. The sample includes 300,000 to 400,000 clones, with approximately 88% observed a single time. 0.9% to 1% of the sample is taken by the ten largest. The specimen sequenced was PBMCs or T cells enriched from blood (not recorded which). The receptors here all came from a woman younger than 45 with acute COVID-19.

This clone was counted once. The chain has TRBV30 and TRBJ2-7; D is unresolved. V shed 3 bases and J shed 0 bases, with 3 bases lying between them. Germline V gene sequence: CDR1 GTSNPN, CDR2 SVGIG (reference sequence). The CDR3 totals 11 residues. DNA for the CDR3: TGTGCCTGGAGGCGCTCCTACGAGCAGTACTTC. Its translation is CAWRRSYEQYF. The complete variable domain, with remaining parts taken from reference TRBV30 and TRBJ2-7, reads SQTIHQWPATLVQPVGSPLSLECTVEGTSNPNLYWYRQAAGRGLQLLFYSVGIGQISSEVPQNLSASRPQDRQFILSSKKLLLSDSGFYLCAWRRSYEQYFGPGTRLTVT.

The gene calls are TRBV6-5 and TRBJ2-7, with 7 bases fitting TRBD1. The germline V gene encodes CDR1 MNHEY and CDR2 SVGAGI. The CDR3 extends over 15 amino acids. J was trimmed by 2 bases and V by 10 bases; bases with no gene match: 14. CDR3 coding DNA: TGTGCCACCGACAGGGTTAGATTAAGTACCTACGAGCAGTACTTC. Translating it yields CATDRVRLSTYEQYF.

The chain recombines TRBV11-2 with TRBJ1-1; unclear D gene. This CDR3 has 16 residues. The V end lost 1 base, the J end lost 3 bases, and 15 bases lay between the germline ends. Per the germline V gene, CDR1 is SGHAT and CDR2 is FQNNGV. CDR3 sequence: CASSLVAGRGDTEAFF. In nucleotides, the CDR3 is TGTGCCAGCAGCTTAGTGGCAGGTCGGGGTGACACTGAAGCTTTCTTT. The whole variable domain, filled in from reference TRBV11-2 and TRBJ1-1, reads EAGVAQSPRYKIIEKRQSVAFWCNPISGHATLYWYQQILGQGPKLLIQFQNNGVVDDSQLPKDRFSAERLKGVDSTLKIQPAKLEDSAVYLCASSLVAGRGDTEAFFGQGTRLTVV.

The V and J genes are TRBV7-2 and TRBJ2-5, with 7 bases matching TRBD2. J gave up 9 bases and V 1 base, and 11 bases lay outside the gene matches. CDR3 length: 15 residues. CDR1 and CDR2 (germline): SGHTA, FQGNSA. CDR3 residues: CASSLEVLAADAQYF. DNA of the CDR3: TGTGCCAGCAGCTTAGAGGTGCTAGCGGCCGACGCCCAGTACTTC.

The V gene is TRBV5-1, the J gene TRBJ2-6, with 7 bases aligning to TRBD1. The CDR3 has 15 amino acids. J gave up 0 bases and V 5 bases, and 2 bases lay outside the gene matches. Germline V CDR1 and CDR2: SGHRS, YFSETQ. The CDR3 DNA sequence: TGCGCCAGCAGACCAGGGGGCTCTGGGGCCAACGTCCTGACTTTC. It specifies CASRPGGSGANVLTF.

The CDR3 spells CASSLQGQSYEQYF. The DNA for the CDR3 is TGTGCCAGCAGCTTACAGGGACAGTCATACGAGCAGTACTTC. The chain joins TRBV7-2 to TRBJ2-7; 7 bases align to TRBD1. Germline CDR1 is SGHTA and CDR2 is FQGNSA. This CDR3 is 14 amino acids long. J was trimmed by 4 bases and V by 2 bases; bases with no gene match: 5.

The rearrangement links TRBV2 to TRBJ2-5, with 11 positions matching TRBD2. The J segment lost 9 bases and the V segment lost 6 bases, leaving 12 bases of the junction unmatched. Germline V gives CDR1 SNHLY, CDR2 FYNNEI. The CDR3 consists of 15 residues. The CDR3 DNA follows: TGTGCCAGCAGCCCAATAGCGGGGGGGTACGGGGCCCAGTACTTC. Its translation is CASSPIAGGYGAQYF.

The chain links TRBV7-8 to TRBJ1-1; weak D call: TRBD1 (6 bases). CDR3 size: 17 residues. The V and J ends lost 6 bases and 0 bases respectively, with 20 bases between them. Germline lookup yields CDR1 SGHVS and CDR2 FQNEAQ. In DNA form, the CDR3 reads TGTGCCAGCAGTTCTGCCCTACAGGGATCCCTGAACACTGAAGCTTTCTTT. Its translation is CASSSALQGSLNTEAFF.

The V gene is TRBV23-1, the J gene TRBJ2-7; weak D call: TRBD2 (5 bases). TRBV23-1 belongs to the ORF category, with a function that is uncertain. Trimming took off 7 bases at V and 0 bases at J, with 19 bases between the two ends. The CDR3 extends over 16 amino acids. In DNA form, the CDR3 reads TGCGCCAGCAACCGGGGAGTACATATGATCTCCTACGAGCAGTACTTC. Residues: CASNRGVHMISYEQYF.

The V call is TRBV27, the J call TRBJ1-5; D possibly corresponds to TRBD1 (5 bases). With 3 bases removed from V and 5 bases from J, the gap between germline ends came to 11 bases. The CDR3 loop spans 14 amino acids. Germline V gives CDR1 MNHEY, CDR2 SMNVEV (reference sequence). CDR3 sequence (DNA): TGTGCCAGCAGTTTTCGGGGGGAGTATCAGCCCCAGCATTTT. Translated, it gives CASSFRGEYQPQHF.